These 16 T cell receptor beta chains were sequenced from one sample in a study of blood T cells in healthy people across ages. The second PCR ran about 7 to 12 cycles with a sample-barcoded 5' primer and J-beta primers. Each CDR3 protein is one row after TCRdb ran MiXCR on the 5' RACE reads. Altogether more than 600,000 distinct CDR3 sequences are present, around 25% being singletons, with the ten largest covering 9.4%. The sample was also linked to a second study, of T cells of mothers and their children.

The specimen was blood. The receptors were sampled from a boy under 18 in good health.

This clonotype turned up a few times. V gene TRBV9 combines with J gene TRBJ2-7, with 10 nucleotides matching TRBD2. Matching the DNA end better, TRBJ2-1 makes the J call doubtful. CDR3 size: 15 residues. CDR1 is SGDLS, CDR2 YYNGEE, per germline. As DNA, the CDR3 is TGTGCCAGCAGCGACGGACTAGCGGTCTACAATGAGCAGTTCTTC. It specifies CASSDGLAVYNEQFF.

CDR3 sequence: CASSPNTGRGQFF. The CDR3 coding sequence is TGTGCCAGCAGTCCCAATACCGGAAGGGGGCAGTTCTTC. V usage is TRBV28 and J usage is TRBJ2-5, with a possible D match to TRBD1 (5 bases). The last part of the DNA fits TRBJ2-1 better; the J call may be wrong. Germline lookup yields CDR1 MDHEN and CDR2 SYDVKM. CDR3 length: 13 amino acids.

This chain uses TRBV6-1 with TRBJ2-1; 13 bases agree with TRBD2. The CDR3 length is 16 residues. The V gene's germline CDR1 is MNHNS and CDR2 SASEGT. V was clipped by 6 bases and J by 2 bases; unmatched bases: 4. CDR3 nucleotide sequence: TGTGCCAGCAGGAAAGGGACTAGCGGGACCTACAATGAGCAGTTCTTC. Its protein product is CASRKGTSGTYNEQFF.

This chain uses TRBV11-2 with TRBJ2-1; unclear D gene. Germline V gene data show CDR1 as SGHAT and CDR2 as FQNNGV. This CDR3 comprises 14 residues. V lost 2 bases, J lost 8 bases, and 13 bases lay in between. CDR3 region: CASSLSVTLYEQFF. In DNA, the CDR3 is TGTGCCAGCAGCTTAAGTGTGACACTGTATGAGCAGTTCTTC.

The chain couples TRBV7-3 to TRBJ2-3; TRBD1 is a possible D gene (6 bases). The CDR3 length is 15 residues. Germline CDR1 reads SGHTA; CDR2 reads FQGTGA. Deletions cut 4 bases from V and 5 bases from J, with 16 bases between. The CDR3 nucleotides are TGTGCCAGCAGCTCCTCGGACAGTCTCCGAGATACGCAGTATTTT. Its translation: CASSSSDSLRDTQYF.

The rearrangement uses TRBV12-3 or TRBV12-4 and TRBJ1-4; tentative D call: TRBD1 (6 bases). The CDR3 has 12 residues. Between the trimmed V and J ends, which lost 6 bases and 10 bases, there was a span of 12 bases. The CDR3 DNA reads TGTGCCAGCAGCCCTGGGGGCGGAAAACTGTTTTTT. This translates into CASSPGGGKLFF.

With respect to this clonotype: Relative to the germline gene, one junction end is altered; a read error may explain this. This chain connects TRBV7-2 to TRBJ1-4; 8 positions match TRBD1. In germline, CDR1 is SGHTA, CDR2 FQGNSA. The CDR3 covers 15 residues. CDR3 amino acids: CASSSTTGEAGKLIF. The CDR3 DNA sequence: TGTGCCAGCAGCTCGACGACAGGGGAAGCGGGAAAACTGATTTTT.

The V gene is TRBV10-3, the J gene TRBJ1-1, with D unclear. CDR3 length: 15 amino acids. V lost 0 bases and J lost 0, with 8 bases in between. Per germline, CDR1 ENHRY and CDR2 SYGVKD. The CDR3 bases are TGTGCCATCAGTGAGTCGAACAGTATGAACACTGAAGCTTTCTTT. It specifies CAISESNSMNTEAFF.

This clonotype is a singleton in its sample. The V and J genes are TRBV15 and TRBJ1-2; 9 nucleotides align to TRBD1. The CDR3 loop spans 13 amino acids. Trimming took 5 bases from V and 7 from J; bases not matched to a gene: 5. Germline CDR1 LNHNV, CDR2 YYDKDF (reference sequence). Written as DNA, the CDR3 is TGTGCCACCAGCTCCACAGGGGGCGGTGGCTACACCTTC. Encoded protein: CATSSTGGGGYTF.

This clonotype was seen many times. The chain carries TRBV9 and TRBJ2-2, with 7 nucleotides matching TRBD1. Unmatched junction bases numbered 1, after V lost 4 bases and J lost 4 bases. This CDR3 has 13 amino acids. Germline V gene data show CDR1 as SGDLS and CDR2 as YYNGEE. CDR3 nucleotide sequence: TGTGCCAGCAGCACAGGGGTCACCGGGGAGCTGTTTTTT. As protein: CASSTGVTGELFF.

This clonotype was seen a handful of times. At one of its ends the junction is not consistent with the germline gene, which may arise from a read error. The chain carries TRBV5-6 and TRBJ2-5; D is ambiguous. The CDR3 runs to 14 residues. Per the germline V gene, CDR1 is SGHDT and CDR2 is YYEEEE. CDR3 sequence reads: CAGSLQVSQETQYF. The CDR3 nucleotides read TGTGCCGGCAGCTTGCAAGTGTCCCAAGAGACCCAGTACTTC.

J is TRBJ2-4 and V is TRBV4-1; perhaps TRBD2 as D (6 bases). Trimming left V 3 bases short and J 4 bases short, with 16 bases between. CDR3 length: 16 amino acids. The germline V gene encodes CDR1 MGHRA and CDR2 YSYEKL. DNA for the CDR3: TGCGCCAGCAGCCAGGGGGGTGCAGTAAGAAAAAACATTCAGTACTTC. Translation: CASSQGGAVRKNIQYF.

This clonotype has a handful of counts. The rearrangement joins TRBV29-1 to TRBJ2-1; 10 bases align to TRBD1. The CDR3 extends over 13 amino acids. In germline, CDR1 is SQVTM, CDR2 ANQGSEA. V gave up 5 bases and J gave up 7 bases; unmatched junction bases: 5. The CDR3 bases are TGCAGCGTTCCAGGGACAGGGGTGAATGAGCAGTTCTTC. It encodes CSVPGTGVNEQFF.

In this sample, this clonotype turned up a few times. The chain couples TRBV5-1 to TRBJ1-1; no clear D gene. Trimming stripped 0 bases from V and 4 bases from J, with 13 bases between. From germline, CDR1 is SGHRS and CDR2 YFSETQ. There are 15 residues in the CDR3. CDR3 protein: CASSLDRGSGTEAFF. CDR3 DNA sequence: TGCGCCAGCAGCTTGGATCGGGGAAGTGGCACTGAAGCTTTCTTT.

V gene TRBV6-1 combines with J gene TRBJ2-4, with D tentatively TRBD1 (6 bases). The CDR3 totals 13 residues. The V end lost 11 bases, the J end lost 5 bases, and 16 bases lay between the germline ends. In germline, CDR1 is MNHNS, CDR2 SASEGT. CDR3: CAGTGYPENIQYF. CDR3 coding DNA: TGTGCCGGCACAGGGTACCCTGAAAACATTCAGTACTTC.

This clonotype was seen a few times. This chain links TRBV29-1 with TRBJ2-5; weak D call: TRBD1 (6 bases). The DNA end favors TRBJ2-7, so the J call may be wrong. The germline gives CDR1 SQVTM, CDR2 ANQGSEA. This CDR3 contains 15 residues. The CDR3 spells CSVEDGARGGYEQYF. CDR3 sequence (DNA): TGCAGCGTTGAAGATGGGGCCAGGGGCGGCTACGAGCAGTACTTC.